This T cell receptor beta chain appears in the sequencing data of a study of metastatic and nonmetastatic thyroid tumors. In the study overall: Repertoire comparisons spanned blood and tumor or nodule tissue from malignant and benign thyroid patients.

Trimming pared 5 bases from V and 3 bases from J, leaving 14 bases between. Germline V gene data show CDR1 as LNHDA and CDR2 as SQIVND (reference sequence). The CDR3 has 15 amino acids. This clone was seen only a few times. Nobody among the patients had been given any treatment before thyroid surgery. TCRdb re-analyzed the PCR reads using MiXCR. The sample lists 30,000 to 40,000 clones, 15% to 20% occurring once. The V call is TRBV19, the J call TRBJ2-1; weak D call: TRBD2 (5 bases). This TCR derives from a male donor with papillary thyroid cancer or a benign thyroid nodule (not recorded which). Some clones in this sample may be carry-over from other donors' samples. Sequencing used blood. The CDR3 here is CASSAGKGYYNEQFF. In nucleotides, the CDR3 is TGTGCCAGTAGTGCCGGGAAAGGGTACTACAATGAGCAGTTCTTC.